This T cell receptor (beta chain) was recovered during a study of early T cells in non-severe SARS-CoV-2 infection. Unique molecular identifiers were affixed to single, distinct cDNA molecules. TCRdb re-called the 5' RACE reads through MiXCR, storing one row per CDR3 protein. The sample holds 40,000 to 55,000 distinct CDR3 sequences, approximately 4% seen once. This clonotype was counted many times. Sample: whole blood. The TCR sequence derives from an adult who was a healthcare worker with PCR-confirmed SARS-CoV-2 infection or an uninfected control (not recorded which).

CDR3 amino acids: CASSLDGAPDTQYF. In DNA, the CDR3 is TGTGCCAGCAGCTTAGACGGGGCCCCCGATACGCAGTATTTT. The rearrangement joins TRBV7-2 to TRBJ2-3, with D possibly being TRBD1 or TRBD2 (5 bases each). This CDR3 spans 14 amino acids. Per germline, CDR1 SGHTA and CDR2 FQGNSA. V dropped 1 base and J dropped 6 bases, with 11 bases sitting between them.